This TCR beta chain appears in the sequencing data of a study of blood T cell repertoires in COVID-19. Study overall: Acute and convalescent COVID-19 samples came from the United States, Italy and Spain.

Individuals aged about 18 to 89 years were recruited from some 26 US areas. Categorization into cohorts depended on clinical history that participants reported. Generated by immunoSEQ multiplex PCR, the TCRdb table keeps only in-frame clones and is missing some. The repertoire holds 130,000 or so clones, with almost 85% as singletons. In germline, CDR1 is SGHTA, CDR2 FQGNSA. This CDR3 spans 14 amino acids. With 5 bases clipped from V and 6 bases from J, the junction kept 8 bases outside the gene matches. The V call is TRBV7-2, the J call TRBJ2-3, with 7 bases aligning to TRBD2. The sequenced sample was PBMCs or T cells enriched from blood (not recorded which). This TCR was sampled from a woman between 50 and 59 years old with acute COVID-19. DNA of the CDR3: TGTGCCAGCAGCACCGGCGGGGGAGAGGATACGCAGTATTTT. This sequence encodes CASSTGGGEDTQYF. Filled out from reference TRBV7-2 and TRBJ2-3, the complete variable domain reads GAGVSQSPSNKVTEKGKDVELRCDPISGHTALYWYRQSLGQGLEFLIYFQGNSAPDKSGLPSDRFSAERTGGSVSTLTIQRTQQEDSAVYLCASSTGGGEDTQYFGPGTRLTVL.